A single sample is the source of the 24 T cell receptor beta chains below, sequenced in a study of shared clonotypes between healthy human individuals. Produced via immunoSEQ multiplex PCR; TCRdb's table is partial and in-frame only. The data show 100,000 or so clones, roughly 70% seen once. What was sequenced was memory CD8+ T cells sorted from blood. This sample's subset: CD45RO+ cells pooled with CCR7-negative TemRA cells. These receptors all come from a woman younger than 45 in good health.

The CDR3 DNA reads TGTGCCACCAGCGGGGACAGGGACTACGAGCAGTACTTC. Its protein is CATSGDRDYEQYF. V gene TRBV15 combines with J gene TRBJ2-7; 9 positions agree with TRBD1. After removal of 5 bases from V and 3 bases from J, the junction contained 2 bases not matched to a gene. The CDR3 sequence is 13 residues long. Per the germline V gene, CDR1 is LNHNV and CDR2 is YYDKDF (reference sequence). The complete variable domain, with remaining parts taken from reference TRBV15 and TRBJ2-7, reads DAMVIQNPRYQVTQFGKPVTLSCSQTLNHNVMYWYQQKSSQAPKLLFHYYDKDFNNEADTPDNFQSRRPNTSFCFLDIRSPGLGDTAMYLCATSGDRDYEQYFGPGTRLTVT.

V gene TRBV7-3 combines with J gene TRBJ2-1; 9 nucleotides line up with TRBD2. Germline V gene sequence: CDR1 SGHTA, CDR2 FQGTGA. The CDR3 is 16 amino acids. V lost 2 bases, J lost 8 bases, and 10 bases stayed unmatched. The CDR3 nucleotides read TGTGCCAGCAGCTTACGGCCCAGCGGGAGGCTTTATGAGCAGTTCTTC. Translated: CASSLRPSGRLYEQFF.

V is TRBV11-2 and J is TRBJ2-2, with TRBD2 matching over 7 bases. In germline, CDR1 is SGHAT, CDR2 FQNNGV. This CDR3 is built from 17 residues. The J segment lost 0 bases and the V segment lost 7 bases, leaving 11 bases of the junction unmatched. CDR3 in amino acids: CASILRDGLANTGELFF. CDR3 in DNA: TGTGCCAGCATCCTTAGGGACGGACTAGCGAACACCGGGGAGCTGTTTTTT.

The chain links TRBV27 to TRBJ2-1; D is possibly TRBD2 (6 bases). V was pared by 6 bases and J by 6 bases, with 15 bases between. The CDR3 sequence is 14 residues long. CDR1 and CDR2 (germline): MNHEY, SMNVEV (reference sequence). CDR3 bases: TGTGCCAGCAGGCCCGGGACTGGGGGCAATGAGCAGTTCTTC. It specifies CASRPGTGGNEQFF.

J is TRBJ2-3 and V is TRBV27; TRBD2 agrees at 13 bases. The J segment lost 4 bases and the V segment lost 5 bases, leaving 6 bases of the junction unmatched. From germline, CDR1 is MNHEY and CDR2 SMNVEV (reference sequence). The length of the CDR3 is 16 residues. CDR3 amino acids: CASSQILAGGSDTQYF. DNA for the CDR3: TGTGCCAGCAGTCAGATACTAGCGGGAGGGTCAGATACGCAGTATTTT.

This clone was observed a few times. The chain has TRBV29-1 and TRBJ1-3, with no clear D. The CDR3 totals 13 residues. Per germline, CDR1 SQVTM and CDR2 ANQGSEA. V was clipped by 2 bases and J by 2 bases, with 7 bases between them. DNA for the CDR3: TGCAGCGTTGAAACGGGGACTGGAAACACCATATATTTT. It translates to CSVETGTGNTIYF.

This clone was seen more than once but under ten times. The chain uses TRBV9 and TRBJ2-7; D possibly corresponds to TRBD1 (6 bases). The CDR3 runs 15 residues. V dropped 3 bases and J dropped 3 bases, with 16 bases sitting between them. The germline CDR1 and CDR2 sequences are SGDLS and YYNGEE. This CDR3 reads CASSGPGTPIYEQYF. DNA of the CDR3: TGTGCCAGCAGCGGACCCGGGACACCTATCTACGAGCAGTACTTC.

The chain uses TRBV19 and TRBJ1-1; no firm D call. CDR3 length: 16 amino acids. Germline CDR1 LNHDA, CDR2 SQIVND (reference sequence). The germline V and J ends were trimmed by 2 bases and 0 bases, with 13 bases remaining between them. CDR3 sequence (DNA): TGTGCCAGTAGTATACTAGGGCCCTTGATGAACACTGAAGCTTTCTTT. This gives the protein CASSILGPLMNTEAFF.

The chain joins TRBV10-1 to TRBJ2-1, with D possibly called TRBD1 or TRBD2 (5 bases each). The V and J ends lost 3 bases and 12 bases respectively, with 18 bases between them. The CDR3 has 14 amino acids. Germline values: CDR1 WNHNN, CDR2 SYGVQD (reference sequence). The CDR3 loop reads CASSDRDPRGRQFF. The CDR3 nucleotides read TGCGCCAGCAGTGATCGGGACCCACGAGGGAGGCAGTTCTTC.

The chain combines TRBV7-9 with TRBJ2-3; tentatively, D is TRBD1 (5 bases). V was shortened by 2 bases and J by 6 bases, with 9 bases between the two germline ends. CDR1 and CDR2 from the germline V gene are SEHNR and FQNEAQ (reference sequence). There are 13 residues in the CDR3. The CDR3 nucleotides read TGTGCCAGCAGCTTATTTGGGGCGGATACGCAGTATTTT. Protein sequence: CASSLFGADTQYF.

This clone was seen only once. This chain uses TRBV9 with TRBJ2-4; D not certain. CDR3 length: 13 amino acids. CDR1 SGDLS and CDR2 YYNGEE come from the germline V gene. V lost 0 bases and J 9 bases, leaving 10 bases between the germline ends. Written as DNA, the CDR3 is TGTGCCAGCAGCGTAGATTTACTCGGCATTCAGTACTTC. It yields the protein CASSVDLLGIQYF. Full variable domain (outside the CDR3, taken from reference TRBV9 and TRBJ2-4): DSGVTQTPKHLITATGQRVTLRCSPRSGDLSVYWYQQSLDQGLQFLIQYYNGEERAKGNILERFSAQQFPDLHSELNLSSLELGDSALYFCASSVDLLGIQYFGAGTRLSVL.

The V and J genes are TRBV19 and TRBJ1-1, with 9 nucleotides matching TRBD1. This CDR3 has 12 residues. Germline CDR1 is LNHDA and CDR2 is SQIVND (reference sequence). In DNA form, the CDR3 reads TGTGCTACAGGGGGCGGCAGATGGAAAGCTTTCTTT. Translating it yields CATGGGRWKAFF.

The CDR3: CASSLGHESKTYGYTF. The CDR3 coding sequence is TGTGCCAGCAGCCTCGGCCATGAATCTAAGACCTATGGCTACACCTTC. The chain combines TRBV7-6 with TRBJ1-2; the D is unclear. The germline CDR1 and CDR2 sequences are SGHVS and FNYEAQ. The CDR3 extends over 16 amino acids. V lost 5 bases, J lost 4 bases, and 20 bases lay in between.

This clone occurred many times. The same CDR3 arises from other DNA sequences in this sample as well. The V call is TRBV7-9, the J call TRBJ1-1, with a possible D match to TRBD1 (6 bases). Between the trimmed V and J ends, which lost 6 bases and 1 base, there was a span of 15 bases. The CDR3 totals 15 residues. Germline lookup yields CDR1 SEHNR and CDR2 FQNEAQ (reference sequence). The CDR3 here is CASSSEGQTNTEAFF. The CDR3, as DNA: TGTGCCAGCAGTTCCGAAGGACAGACGAACACTGAAGCTTTCTTT.

The CDR3 reads CASSFGGRTGGELFF. The CDR3 region has the DNA TGTGCCAGCAGCTTCGGCGGGAGAACCGGCGGGGAGCTGTTTTTT. V gene TRBV7-8 combines with J gene TRBJ2-2; 7 nucleotides align to TRBD2. CDR1 is SGHVS, CDR2 FQNEAQ, per germline. After removal of 3 bases from V and 7 bases from J, the junction contained 8 bases not matched to a gene. This CDR3 contains 15 residues.

The V gene is TRBV29-1, the J gene TRBJ2-1; tentatively, D is TRBD1 (6 bases). This CDR3 has 13 amino acids. CDR1 SQVTM and CDR2 ANQGSEA come from the germline V gene. Between the trimmed V and J ends, which lost 1 base and 8 bases, there was a span of 12 bases. In DNA form, the CDR3 reads TGCAGCGTTGAAGGGGGGCACGGGTATGAGCAGTTCTTC. Translation gives CSVEGGHGYEQFF.

This clone was observed once. The chain recombines TRBV25-1 with TRBJ2-5; TRBD2 matches 8 bases. From germline, CDR1 is MGHDK and CDR2 SYGVNS. This CDR3 comprises 15 residues. The J segment lost 4 bases and the V segment lost 6 bases, leaving 10 bases of the junction unmatched. DNA of the CDR3: TGTGCCAGCAGCTTTCCGGGACTAGGGGGAGAGACCCAGTACTTC. It is translated as CASSFPGLGGETQYF. Full variable domain (rest looked up from reference TRBV25-1 and TRBJ2-5): EADIYQTPRYLVIGTGKKITLECSQTMGHDKMYWYQQDPGMELHLIHYSYGVNSTEKGDLSSESTVSRIRTEHFPLTLESARPSHTSQYLCASSFPGLGGETQYFGPGTRLLVL.

This clone was found a few times. V is TRBV2 and J is TRBJ2-2; 11 nucleotides line up with TRBD2. There are 16 residues in the CDR3. The J segment lost 2 bases and the V segment lost 9 bases, leaving 8 bases of the junction unmatched. From germline, CDR1 is SNHLY and CDR2 FYNNEI. This CDR3 reads CARPKGTSGNTGELFF. The CDR3 coding sequence is TGTGCCAGACCGAAAGGGACTAGCGGAAACACCGGGGAGCTGTTTTTT. Variable domain in full (rest from reference TRBV2 and TRBJ2-2): EPEVTQTPSHQVTQMGQEVILRCVPISNHLYFYWYRQILGQKVEFLVSFYNNEISEKSEIFDDQFSVERPDGSNFTLKIRSTKLEDSAMYFCARPKGTSGNTGELFFGEGSRLTVL.

CDR3 DNA sequence: TGTGCCAGCAGGCTCGGGACAGGGGGCGACACAGATACGCAGTATTTT. This gives the protein CASRLGTGGDTDTQYF. The chain links TRBV7-9 to TRBJ2-3; 12 nucleotides align to TRBD1. Germline-derived CDR1 and CDR2 are SEHNR and FQNEAQ (reference sequence). This CDR3 is 16 amino acids long. V lost 6 bases and J lost 2; bases outside the gene matches: 6.

The rearrangement uses TRBV6-1 and TRBJ1-1; 8 nucleotides align to TRBD1. This CDR3 contains 15 residues. CDR1 and CDR2 (germline): MNHNS, SASEGT. V lost 7 bases and J lost 0; bases outside the gene matches: 7. The CDR3 reads CASISDRGLNTEAFF. CDR3 in DNA: TGTGCCAGCATAAGTGACAGGGGATTGAACACTGAAGCTTTCTTT.

The chain carries TRBV7-9 and TRBJ1-1; D might be TRBD1 (5 bases). Trimming took off 6 bases at V and 4 bases at J, with 18 bases between the two ends. The CDR3 spans 15 residues. Per germline, CDR1 SEHNR and CDR2 FQNEAQ (reference sequence). CDR3 amino acids: CASSGETESRTEAFF. The CDR3, as DNA: TGTGCCAGCAGTGGAGAGACAGAATCCCGCACTGAAGCTTTCTTT.

V usage is TRBV6-5 and J usage is TRBJ2-7; D is possibly TRBD1 or TRBD2 (5 bases each). CDR3 length: 14 amino acids. CDR1 and CDR2 from the germline V gene are MNHEY and SVGAGI. V lost 6 bases and J lost 3, with 15 bases in between. CDR3 sequence: CASRARDGFYEQYF. CDR3 DNA sequence: TGTGCCAGCAGGGCCCGGGACGGATTCTACGAGCAGTACTTC.

The chain is built from TRBV6-5 and TRBJ2-7; 9 bases are a match to TRBD2. The CDR3 spans 15 residues. With V trimmed by 6 bases and J by 3 bases, 9 bases remained unmatched. Germline V CDR1 and CDR2: MNHEY, SVGAGI. Written as DNA, the CDR3 is TGTGCCAGCAGCTCCAGAGATAGCGGGAGCTACGAGCAGTACTTC. Translated: CASSSRDSGSYEQYF.

J is TRBJ2-3 and V is TRBV5-1; 7 bases line up with TRBD2. This CDR3 has 16 residues. V shed 4 bases and J 5 bases; nucleotides not matched to a gene: 13. The V gene's germline CDR1 is SGHRS and CDR2 YFSETQ. This CDR3 is CASSRPSYGGRDTQYF. CDR3 sequence (DNA): TGCGCCAGCAGCCGCCCCTCTTATGGCGGGAGAGATACGCAGTATTTT.